The 20 T cell receptor beta chains reported below all come from one sample, sequenced in a study of circulating CD8 cells and anti-PD-1 response in melanoma. The QIAseq Immune Repertoire TCR panel built the libraries from about 16 ng of total RNA. TCRdb re-analysed the reads in MiXCR, keeping a single row per CDR3 protein. The table has 1,000 to 1,200 distinct CDR3 sequences, 5% to 7% seen once; the top ten hold 4.5% to 5%. Sorting of live CD3+CD8+TCRalphabeta+ cells by PD-1 and/or TIGIT gave four subsets. The sequencing used CD8+ T cells from PBMCs, collected at baseline or after one month of anti-PD-1 therapy (not recorded which). These receptors were taken from a human donor with melanoma.

This clonotype is termed medium-sized. CDR3 DNA: TGTGCCAGTAGTATAGCAGGAGGAACCTACGAGCAGTACTTC. Translating gives CASSIAGGTYEQYF. This chain connects TRBV19 to TRBJ2-7; maybe TRBD2 (5 bases). The CDR3 runs 14 residues. Germline V gene lookup returns CDR1 LNHDA and CDR2 SQIVND (reference sequence). Trimming left V 1 base short and J 2 bases short, with 9 bases between.

This clonotype rates as medium-sized. V is TRBV27 and J is TRBJ1-1, with a possible D match to TRBD1 (5 bases). V was cut by 6 bases and J by 4 bases, with 18 bases left in between. The CDR3 consists of 15 residues. CDR1 and CDR2 (germline): MNHEY, SMNVEV (reference sequence). As DNA, the CDR3 is TGTGCCAGCAGGCTCAGGGACGGGTCGGTCACTGAAGCTTTCTTT. It yields the protein CASRLRDGSVTEAFF.

This clonotype is labeled medium-sized (0.01 to 0.1%). The V gene is TRBV7-9, the J gene TRBJ2-7; possibly TRBD2 for D (7 bases). The CDR3 covers 15 residues. The germline V gene encodes CDR1 SEHNR and CDR2 FQNEAQ (reference sequence). V lost 5 bases and J 0 bases, leaving 14 bases between the germline ends. The CDR3 reads CASSREGGASYEQYF. As DNA, the CDR3 is TGTGCCAGCAGCAGGGAGGGGGGAGCCTCCTACGAGCAGTACTTC.

This clonotype was seen more than once but under ten times. At one of its ends the junction is not consistent with the germline gene, which may arise from a read error. The V and J genes are TRBV19 and TRBJ2-7; 9 bases match TRBD1. Germline V CDR1 and CDR2: LNHDA, SQIVND (reference sequence). The CDR3 sequence is 14 residues long. CDR3 in amino acids: CASTPTGGIYGQYF. CDR3 bases: TGCGCCAGTACTCCGACAGGGGGAATATACGGGCAGTACTTC.

This sequence joins TRBV28 and TRBJ2-1, with D possibly being TRBD1 or TRBD2 (5 bases each). CDR3 size: 12 residues. In germline, CDR1 is MDHEN, CDR2 SYDVKM. The CDR3 DNA follows: TGTGCTACCAGGGACCCCTACAATGAGCAGTTCTTC. As protein: CATRDPYNEQFF.

Sample share makes this clonotype medium-sized (0.01 to 0.1%). The gene calls are TRBV19 and TRBJ2-1, with a weak D call TRBD2 (5 bases). Germline V gene lookup returns CDR1 LNHDA and CDR2 SQIVND (reference sequence). CDR3 size: 14 residues. The germline V and J ends were trimmed by 5 bases and 0 bases, with 8 bases remaining between them. CDR3 loop: CASSSRVSYNEQFF. CDR3 in DNA: TGTGCCAGTAGTTCGCGGGTCTCCTACAATGAGCAGTTCTTC. Full variable domain (remainder filled in from reference TRBV19 and TRBJ2-1): DGGITQSPKYLFRKEGQNVTLSCEQNLNHDAMYWYRQDPGQGLRLIYYSQIVNDFQKGDIAEGYSVSREKKESFPLTVTSAQKNPTAFYLCASSSRVSYNEQFFGPGTRLTVL.

This clonotype is deemed medium-sized (0.01 to 0.1%). The chain carries TRBV7-2 and TRBJ2-7; a weak D match, TRBD1 (6 bases). The V and J ends lost 5 bases and 5 bases respectively, with 22 bases between them. CDR1 is SGHTA, CDR2 FQGNSA, per germline. This CDR3 contains 16 residues. CDR3 residues: CASSLFPQGKFHEQYF. The CDR3, as DNA: TGTGCCAGCAGCCTTTTCCCACAGGGAAAGTTCCACGAGCAGTACTTC.

This clonotype is judged medium-sized. The CDR3, as DNA: TGTGCCAGTACGACGGGGGCAAAACCCTCTCCGCATTTT. Residues: CASTTGAKPSPHF. The rearrangement joins TRBV19 to TRBJ1-5; D is perhaps TRBD1 (6 bases). V was shortened by 7 bases and J by 15 bases, with 22 bases between the two germline ends. The CDR3 has 13 residues. Germline V CDR1 and CDR2: LNHDA, SQIVND (reference sequence).

This clonotype is medium-sized (0.01 to 0.1%) within its sample. The CDR3 region has the DNA TGCAGTGCTCGCGACAGGGAAGAGACCCAGTACTTC. Its translation is CSARDREETQYF. J is TRBJ2-5 and V is TRBV20-1; 7 bases match TRBD1. Germline V gives CDR1 DFQATT, CDR2 SNEGSKA (reference sequence). This CDR3 region has 12 residues. The ends lost 5 bases at V and 3 bases at J; junction bases unmatched: 3.

By sample share, this clonotype is medium-sized. The chain joins TRBV19 to TRBJ2-7, with D possibly matching TRBD1 (5 bases). Between the trimmed V and J ends, which lost 3 bases and 3 bases, there was a span of 12 bases. Germline V gives CDR1 LNHDA, CDR2 SQIVND (reference sequence). The CDR3 has 14 residues. This CDR3 is CASSIAGQDYEQYF. CDR3 nucleotides: TGTGCCAGTAGTATTGCAGGGCAAGACTACGAGCAGTACTTC. The entire variable domain, with the rest obtained from reference TRBV19 and TRBJ2-7, is as follows: DGGITQSPKYLFRKEGQNVTLSCEQNLNHDAMYWYRQDPGQGLRLIYYSQIVNDFQKGDIAEGYSVSREKKESFPLTVTSAQKNPTAFYLCASSIAGQDYEQYFGPGTRLTVT.

In this sample, this clonotype turned up once. A single base separates this from a much larger clone, so it may be a read error. The chain links TRBV30 to TRBJ2-1; 7 nucleotides agree with TRBD1. J gave up 4 bases and V 5 bases, and 5 bases lay outside the gene matches. Germline lookup yields CDR1 GTSNPN and CDR2 SVGIG (reference sequence). CDR3 length: 13 residues. The CDR3 sequence: CAWGQENYNEQFF. The CDR3 coding sequence is TGTGCCTGGGGACAGGAGAATTACAATGAGCAGTTCTTC.

This clonotype has a handful of counts. The J gene is TRBJ1-1, the V gene TRBV14; TRBD1 matches 9 bases. The germline CDR1 and CDR2 sequences are SGHDN and FVKESK. V gave up 6 bases and J gave up 4 bases; unmatched junction bases: 15. The CDR3 totals 17 residues. The CDR3 is CASRSLGQGIWSTEAFF. For the CDR3, the DNA is TGTGCCAGCAGGTCTTTAGGACAGGGGATATGGAGCACTGAAGCTTTCTTT. Variable domain in full (rest from reference TRBV14 and TRBJ1-1): EAGVTQFPSHSVIEKGQTVTLRCDPISGHDNLYWYRRVMGKEIKFLLHFVKESKQDESGMPNNRFLAERTGGTYSTLKVQPAELEDSGVYFCASRSLGQGIWSTEAFFGQGTRLTVV.

In this sample, this clonotype is large. The chain employs TRBV27 and TRBJ2-7; 8 bases are a match to TRBD1. J gave up 4 bases and V 6 bases, and 11 bases lay outside the gene matches. Germline CDR1 reads MNHEY; CDR2 reads SMNVEV (reference sequence). This CDR3 comprises 15 residues. The CDR3 region has the DNA TGTGCCAGCAGGCCTACCGACAGGGGAATTTACGAGCAGTACTTC. Protein product: CASRPTDRGIYEQYF.

With respect to this clonotype: This may stem from a read error, because a much larger clone lies one nucleotide away. The rearrangement links TRBV19 to TRBJ2-5; 8 bases align to TRBD1. In germline, CDR1 is LNHDA, CDR2 SQIVND (reference sequence). The CDR3 is 16 amino acids. Trimming cost V 8 bases and J 4 bases; bases outside gene matches: 15. The CDR3 loop reads CASGDRSRRGIETQYF. The DNA of the CDR3 is TGTGCCAGTGGGGACAGGTCTCGGCGCGGTATAGAGACCCAGTACTTC.

This clonotype is categorized as large. The genes are TRBV19 and TRBJ1-1; D unresolved. V gave up 5 bases and J gave up 1 base, with 17 bases separating them. The germline CDR1 and CDR2 sequences are LNHDA and SQIVND (reference sequence). The CDR3 is 16 amino acids. The chain's CDR3 is CASSLTAYVENTEAFF. The CDR3 DNA reads TGTGCCAGTAGTCTGACTGCGTATGTGGAGAACACTGAAGCTTTCTTT.

Within the sample, this clonotype is medium-sized. The chain joins TRBV19 to TRBJ2-1; unclear D gene. Germline values: CDR1 LNHDA, CDR2 SQIVND (reference sequence). This CDR3 has 13 residues. V dropped 6 bases and J dropped 6 bases, with 12 bases sitting between them. The CDR3 loop reads CASRSEDPNEQFF. The CDR3 DNA reads TGTGCCAGTAGGAGCGAAGACCCCAATGAGCAGTTCTTC.

Remarks on this clonotype: This could be a read error, since a much larger clone is one nucleotide away. The final CDR3 position lacks the conserved phenylalanine or tryptophan, pointing to a likely read error. This chain connects TRBV20-1 to TRBJ2-7, with D hard to call. The CDR3 covers 13 residues. CDR1 and CDR2 from the germline V gene are DFQATT and SNEGSKA (reference sequence). V lost 0 bases and J lost 3, with 9 bases in between. DNA of the CDR3: TGCAGTGCTAGAGATCTAAGGGACTACGAGCAGTACCTC. Translation: CSARDLRDYEQYL.

This clonotype rates as medium-sized. This chain's CDR3 is CASSLSRQATQETQYF. As DNA, the CDR3 is TGTGCCAGCAGCTTAAGCCGACAGGCTACGCAAGAGACCCAGTACTTC. The V and J genes are TRBV11-2 and TRBJ2-5; weak D call: TRBD1 (6 bases). CDR3 length: 16 residues. The ends were cut back, 2 bases at V and 2 bases at J, with 15 bases in the middle. CDR1 SGHAT and CDR2 FQNNGV come from the germline V gene.

By share, this clonotype counts as large. The chain recombines TRBV7-2 with TRBJ2-1, with D perhaps TRBD1 (5 bases). The germline CDR1 and CDR2 sequences are SGHTA and FQGNSA. CDR3 length: 15 amino acids. Trimming cost V 1 base and J 1 base, with 8 bases left between them. The CDR3: CASSLDAGSYNEQFF. The DNA of the CDR3 is TGTGCCAGCAGCTTAGATGCAGGGTCCTACAATGAGCAGTTCTTC. Full variable domain (remainder filled in from reference TRBV7-2 and TRBJ2-1): GAGVSQSPSNKVTEKGKDVELRCDPISGHTALYWYRQSLGQGLEFLIYFQGNSAPDKSGLPSDRFSAERTGGSVSTLTIQRTQQEDSAVYLCASSLDAGSYNEQFFGPGTRLTVL.

Only a few counts were recorded for this clonotype. The rearrangement links TRBV12-3 or TRBV12-4 to TRBJ2-1, with 7 bases that match TRBD2. The CDR3 extends over 19 amino acids. Losses at the gene ends were 5 bases for V and 7 bases for J; bases not matched to a gene: 23. The CDR3 DNA is TGTGCCAGCAGTCCCACGATCCTTGACGCGGGGGTGCGAAGGAATGAGCAGTTCTTC. Its translation is CASSPTILDAGVRRNEQFF.